This TCR beta chain derives from a study of shared clonotypes between healthy human individuals. Samples left unsorted employed around 95 million PBMCs for genomic DNA. In germline, CDR1 is SEHNR, CDR2 FQNEAQ (reference sequence). This CDR3 has 15 amino acids. With V trimmed by 1 base and J by 6 bases, 8 bases remained unmatched. As regards this clone: Its antigen is currently unknown. Given a far larger clone just one base away, this is likely a sequencing read error. Within the sample, other DNA sequences also encode this same CDR3.

TCRdb keeps only in-frame clones here, not all; method: immunoSEQ multiplex PCR. The sample gives some 500,000 clones, more than 70% of which show up once; around 12% is in the top ten. Overall study findings and caveats: Tissues were not sampled, only blood, and their repertoires likely differ.

The material sequenced was PBMCs. The clonotype comes from a woman in her thirties or forties in good health. Some clones in this sample may be carry-over from other donors' samples. The V gene is TRBV7-9, the J gene TRBJ2-7, with 8 bases that match TRBD2. The CDR3 is CASSLGGGSFGEQYF. DNA of the CDR3: TGTGCCAGCAGCTTAGGCGGGGGGTCGTTCGGCGAGCAGTACTTC.